Sequencing of this TCR beta chain was carried out in a study of vaccination effects on CD4 cells after COVID-19. Study-level background: The median interval between the second dose and post-vaccine sampling was 72 days.

V lost 5 bases and J 0 bases, leaving 11 bases between the germline ends. This CDR3 comprises 15 residues. Germline CDR1 is SGHVS and CDR2 is FNYEAQ. Before sequencing, viral peptide pools were used by the ViraFEST assay to expand antigen-specific CD4+ T cells. Investigators separated out CD4+ T cells once less than 11 days of culture had passed. The cohort was immunized with two doses of either the BNT162b2 or mRNA-1273 vaccine. Measured with immunoSEQ multiplex PCR; TCRdb has only the in-frame clones, and not every one. This table has about 66,000 clones, about 80% appearing once. This clone occurred once. Antigen unknown.

The chain uses TRBV7-6 and TRBJ1-5; D gene unclear. The sequence was obtained from a human donor who received a COVID-19 vaccine. The material sequenced was CD4+ T cells from PBMCs cultured with HCoV-OC43 spike peptides, taken after COVID-19 vaccination. This sample's subset: HCoV-OC43 spike overlapping peptide pool stimulation. The CDR3 spells CASSPQEHSNQPQHF. The CDR3 DNA reads TGTGCCAGCAGCCCTCAGGAACATAGCAATCAGCCCCAGCATTTT.